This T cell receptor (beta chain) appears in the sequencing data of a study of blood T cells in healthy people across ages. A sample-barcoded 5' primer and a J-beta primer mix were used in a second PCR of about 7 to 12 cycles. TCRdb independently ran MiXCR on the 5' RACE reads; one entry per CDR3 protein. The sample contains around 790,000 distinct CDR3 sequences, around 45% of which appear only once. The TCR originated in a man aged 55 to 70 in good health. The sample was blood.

CDR3 nucleotide sequence: TGTGCCAGCAGTTTGGAGGGAAACGGCTACGAGCAGTACTTC. It encodes CASSLEGNGYEQYF. V usage is TRBV12-3 or TRBV12-4 and J usage is TRBJ2-7; D might be TRBD2 (6 bases). The CDR3 spans 14 residues. V lost 3 bases and J 3 bases, leaving 12 bases between the germline ends.